The 2 T cell receptor beta chains listed next were all sequenced from one sample in a study of shared clonotypes between healthy human individuals. The assay was immunoSEQ multiplex PCR, and TCRdb's table has in-frame clones only and misses some. Among about 380,000 clones, around 96% were seen once, and the ten largest hold around 0.3%. The sample consisted of memory CD8+ T cells sorted from blood. Subset of the sample: CD45RO+ cells pooled with CCR7-negative TemRA cells. These receptor sequences come from a man in his thirties or forties in good health.

J is TRBJ2-1 and V is TRBV5-1, with 7 bases identical to TRBD2. CDR3 length equals 16 residues. Unmatched junction bases numbered 9, after V lost 0 bases and J lost 6 bases. Germline loops: CDR1 SGHRS, CDR2 YFSETQ. As DNA, the CDR3 is TGCGCCAGCAGCTTGGCAAGGGACTATGGAGGCAATGAGCAGTTCTTC. Protein sequence: CASSLARDYGGNEQFF.

The V call is TRBV9, the J call TRBJ1-2; TRBD1 matches 10 bases. The germline CDR1 and CDR2 sequences are SGDLS and YYNGEE. The CDR3 contains 17 residues. The junction had 12 bases not matched to a gene; V was cut back by 7 bases and J by 0 bases. Here the CDR3 DNA reads TGTGCCAGCGGTGCCGGGACAGGGGTTTCAGCTAACTATGGCTACACCTTC. This codes for CASGAGTGVSANYGYTF.